The source of this T cell receptor beta chain is a study of monozygotic twins with inflammatory bowel disease. Researchers used template switching to add UMIs featuring a 6-nucleotide sample barcode. TCRdb reprocessed the 5' RACE reads, keeping one entry per CDR3 protein, no DNA. In total, the table holds just over 300,000 distinct CDR3 sequences. In germline, CDR1 is LGHDT, CDR2 YNNKEL (reference sequence). The CDR3 has 16 amino acids. Sequencing used blood. This TCR derives from a human donor with ulcerative colitis or Crohn's disease, or a healthy co-twin of an affected twin (not recorded which). This chain connects TRBV3-1 to TRBJ2-1; there is no DNA to check the TCRdb D call of TRBD1. CDR3 residues: CASSQDTGHFYNEQFF.